This TCR beta chain appears in the sequencing data of a study of blood T cell repertoires in COVID-19. The length of the CDR3 is 14 residues. Germline assignment: CDR1 SGHTA and CDR2 FQGNSA. V was cut by 4 bases and J by 2 bases, with 11 bases left in between. This table comes from immunoSEQ multiplex PCR, and its TCRdb copy is limited to in-frame clones, with some not included. The data hold around 190,000 clones, with around 79% observed a single time. V gene TRBV7-2 combines with J gene TRBJ2-5; D may be TRBD2 (6 bases). The source of this sequence is a woman aged 40 to 50 with COVID-19, enrolled during active disease. The sample taken for sequencing was peripheral blood. The CDR3 coding sequence is TGTGCCAGCAGCTCCCTCGGGGGACAAGAGACCCAGTACTTC. This gives the protein CASSSLGGQETQYF.